A single TCR beta chain is shown here with its context. Its specificity is not known. Germline V gives CDR1 SEHNR, CDR2 FQNEAQ (reference sequence). After removal of 3 bases from V and 0 bases from J, the junction contained 4 bases not matched to a gene. The CDR3 sequence is 15 residues long. This sample stems from a study of cytomegalovirus exposure and HLA in healthy donors. Primers: 60 Vbeta forward and 13 Jbeta reverse. The table came from immunoSEQ multiplex PCR; TCRdb's copy has only in-frame clones and leaves some out. The table records about 200,000 clones, approximately 80% of them present only once. Study results and caveats: Researchers reported in a later analysis that common viral pathogens appeared linked to several top clusters. Among the CMV-associated chains, three were confirmed in vitro as specific for CMV antigens. The classifier reportedly diagnosed cytomegalovirus status with high specificity and sensitivity.

The TCR sequence derives from a woman aged 25 to 45 in good health and CMV-seronegative. This chain uses TRBV7-9 with TRBJ2-7; 8 bases align to TRBD2. The sequencing sample was made of PBMCs. The CDR3 region has the DNA TGTGCCAGCAGCTTTGGCGGGAGGCTCTCCTACGAGCAGTACTTC. Amino acids: CASSFGGRLSYEQYF. Combining the CDR3 with reference TRBV7-9 and TRBJ2-7 gives the whole variable domain DTGVSQNPRHKITKRGQNVTFRCDPISEHNRLYWYRQTLGQGPEFLTYFQNEAQLEKSRLLSDRFSAERPKGSFSTLEIQRTEQGDSAMYLCASSFGGRLSYEQYFGPGTRLTVT.